One and the same sample provided the 6 T cell receptor beta chains below, sequenced in a study of T-cell memory formation after mild COVID-19. From the 5' RACE reads, TCRdb called clonotypes with MiXCR, one entry per CDR3 protein. The table records a few hundred thousand distinct CDR3 sequences, 7.5% to 9.5% of them present only once. Input material: PBMCs or a T cell subset sorted from them (not recorded which). The receptors stem from a man aged 18 to 29 who had mild COVID-19 (a few samples of this study predate the infection). Cell type and time point are not known.

This clonotype has a count of ten or more. The rearrangement links TRBV12-3 or TRBV12-4 to TRBJ2-1; D unclear. The CDR3 totals 13 residues. V was trimmed by 2 bases and J by 5 bases, leaving 7 bases between them. This chain's CDR3 is CASSLYRNNEQFF. The CDR3 DNA follows: TGTGCCAGCAGTTTATACAGAAACAATGAGCAGTTCTTC.

A few counts support this clonotype. V gene TRBV10-3 combines with J gene TRBJ2-7, with D tentatively TRBD2 (6 bases). There are 14 residues in the CDR3. The ends were cut back, 0 bases at V and 1 base at J, with 7 bases in the middle. Germline CDR1 is ENHRY and CDR2 is SYGVKD. CDR3 DNA: TGTGCCATCAGTGAGTCGGGGAGGTCCTACGAGCAGTACTTC. This encodes CAISESGRSYEQYF.

The gene calls are TRBV6-2 or TRBV6-3 and TRBJ2-7, with TRBD1 matching over 8 bases. Germline loops: CDR1 MNHEY, CDR2 SVGEGT. CDR3 size: 15 residues. V was clipped by 2 bases and J by 0 bases; unmatched bases: 3. This CDR3 is CASSYGQGHSYEQYV. The CDR3 bases are TGTGCCAGCAGTTACGGACAGGGACACTCCTACGAGCAGTACGTC.

V usage is TRBV19 and J usage is TRBJ1-1; D is possibly TRBD1 (5 bases). The V gene's germline CDR1 is LNHDA and CDR2 SQIVND (reference sequence). The CDR3 is 11 amino acids. Trimming pared 5 bases from V and 10 bases from J, leaving 11 bases between. CDR3 sequence: CASSLQVRAFF. For the CDR3, the DNA is TGTGCCAGTAGTCTACAGGTCAGAGCTTTCTTT.

The rearrangement uses TRBV7-3 and TRBJ1-6, with unresolved D. V lost 2 bases and J lost 9, with 14 bases in between. This CDR3 region has 15 residues. CDR1 SGHTA and CDR2 FQGTGA come from the germline V gene. This chain's CDR3 is CASSLGVGSASPLHF. The CDR3 DNA is TGTGCCAGCAGCTTAGGTGTCGGATCGGCTTCACCCCTCCACTTT.

The table lists this clonotype with a few counts. The gene calls are TRBV6-5 and TRBJ1-2; possible D gene TRBD1, 6 bases. There are 13 residues in the CDR3. Germline V lookup: CDR1 MNHEY, CDR2 SVGAGI. V shed 2 bases and J shed 8 bases, with 12 bases lying between them. The CDR3 here is CASSYRGGTGYTF. CDR3 DNA: TGTGCCAGCAGTTACAGGGGGGGCACGGGCTACACCTTC.